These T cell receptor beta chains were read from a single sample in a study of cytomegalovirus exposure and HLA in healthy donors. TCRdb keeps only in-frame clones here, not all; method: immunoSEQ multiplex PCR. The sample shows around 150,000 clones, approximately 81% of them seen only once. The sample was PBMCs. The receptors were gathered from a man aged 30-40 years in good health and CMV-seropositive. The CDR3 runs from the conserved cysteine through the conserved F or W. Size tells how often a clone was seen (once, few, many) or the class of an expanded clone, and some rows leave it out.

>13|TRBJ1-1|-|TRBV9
CASSVLMNTEAFF
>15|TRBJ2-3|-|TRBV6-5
CASSYHYSTADTQYF
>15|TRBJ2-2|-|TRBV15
CATSRVQGYTGELFF
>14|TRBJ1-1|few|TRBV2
CASSRDRLNTEAFF
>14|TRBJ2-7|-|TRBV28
CASSFGSQGYEQYF
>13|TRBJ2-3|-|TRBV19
CASSSGLGDTQYF
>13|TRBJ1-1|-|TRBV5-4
CASRADGHTEAFF
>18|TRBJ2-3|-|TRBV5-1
CASSLQVLAGGNTDTQYF
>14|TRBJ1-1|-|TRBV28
CASSPGDRDTEAFF
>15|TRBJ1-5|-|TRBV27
CASSPGQSSNQPQHF
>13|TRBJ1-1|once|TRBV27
CASSREGNTEAFF
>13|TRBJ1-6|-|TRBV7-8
CATRTDDNSPLHF
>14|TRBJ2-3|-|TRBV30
CAWRIAGPGDTQYF
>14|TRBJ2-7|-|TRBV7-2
CASSLGAGFYEQYF
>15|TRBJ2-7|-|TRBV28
CASSTGQGWSYEQYF
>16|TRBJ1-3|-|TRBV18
CASSPSGGRAGNTIYF
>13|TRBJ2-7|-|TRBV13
CASSRGEIYEQYF
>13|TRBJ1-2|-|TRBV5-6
CASSRTGNYGYTF
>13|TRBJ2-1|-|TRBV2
CASSPGTGKEQFF
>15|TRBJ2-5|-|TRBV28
CASGRTGDFQETQYF
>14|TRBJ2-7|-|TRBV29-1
CSVEGGQGTYEQYF